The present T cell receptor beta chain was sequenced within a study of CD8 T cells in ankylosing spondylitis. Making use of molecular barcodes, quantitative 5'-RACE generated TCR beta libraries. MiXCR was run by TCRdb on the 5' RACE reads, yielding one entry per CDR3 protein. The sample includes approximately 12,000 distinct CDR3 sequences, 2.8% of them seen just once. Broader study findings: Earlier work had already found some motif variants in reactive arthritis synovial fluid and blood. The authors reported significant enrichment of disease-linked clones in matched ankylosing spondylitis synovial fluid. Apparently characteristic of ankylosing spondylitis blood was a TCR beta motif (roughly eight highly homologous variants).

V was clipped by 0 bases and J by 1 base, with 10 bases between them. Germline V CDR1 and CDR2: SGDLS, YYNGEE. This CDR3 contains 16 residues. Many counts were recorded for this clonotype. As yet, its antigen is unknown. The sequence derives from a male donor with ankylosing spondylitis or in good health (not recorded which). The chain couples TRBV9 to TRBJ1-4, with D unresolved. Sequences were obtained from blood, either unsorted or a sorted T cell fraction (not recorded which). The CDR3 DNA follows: TGTGCCAGCAGCGTAGGGTGGGGTCAAACTAATGAAAAACTGTTTTTT. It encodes CASSVGWGQTNEKLFF. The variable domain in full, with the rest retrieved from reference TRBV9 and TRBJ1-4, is DSGVTQTPKHLITATGQRVTLRCSPRSGDLSVYWYQQSLDQGLQFLIQYYNGEERAKGNILERFSAQQFPDLHSELNLSSLELGDSALYFCASSVGWGQTNEKLFFGSGTQLSVL.